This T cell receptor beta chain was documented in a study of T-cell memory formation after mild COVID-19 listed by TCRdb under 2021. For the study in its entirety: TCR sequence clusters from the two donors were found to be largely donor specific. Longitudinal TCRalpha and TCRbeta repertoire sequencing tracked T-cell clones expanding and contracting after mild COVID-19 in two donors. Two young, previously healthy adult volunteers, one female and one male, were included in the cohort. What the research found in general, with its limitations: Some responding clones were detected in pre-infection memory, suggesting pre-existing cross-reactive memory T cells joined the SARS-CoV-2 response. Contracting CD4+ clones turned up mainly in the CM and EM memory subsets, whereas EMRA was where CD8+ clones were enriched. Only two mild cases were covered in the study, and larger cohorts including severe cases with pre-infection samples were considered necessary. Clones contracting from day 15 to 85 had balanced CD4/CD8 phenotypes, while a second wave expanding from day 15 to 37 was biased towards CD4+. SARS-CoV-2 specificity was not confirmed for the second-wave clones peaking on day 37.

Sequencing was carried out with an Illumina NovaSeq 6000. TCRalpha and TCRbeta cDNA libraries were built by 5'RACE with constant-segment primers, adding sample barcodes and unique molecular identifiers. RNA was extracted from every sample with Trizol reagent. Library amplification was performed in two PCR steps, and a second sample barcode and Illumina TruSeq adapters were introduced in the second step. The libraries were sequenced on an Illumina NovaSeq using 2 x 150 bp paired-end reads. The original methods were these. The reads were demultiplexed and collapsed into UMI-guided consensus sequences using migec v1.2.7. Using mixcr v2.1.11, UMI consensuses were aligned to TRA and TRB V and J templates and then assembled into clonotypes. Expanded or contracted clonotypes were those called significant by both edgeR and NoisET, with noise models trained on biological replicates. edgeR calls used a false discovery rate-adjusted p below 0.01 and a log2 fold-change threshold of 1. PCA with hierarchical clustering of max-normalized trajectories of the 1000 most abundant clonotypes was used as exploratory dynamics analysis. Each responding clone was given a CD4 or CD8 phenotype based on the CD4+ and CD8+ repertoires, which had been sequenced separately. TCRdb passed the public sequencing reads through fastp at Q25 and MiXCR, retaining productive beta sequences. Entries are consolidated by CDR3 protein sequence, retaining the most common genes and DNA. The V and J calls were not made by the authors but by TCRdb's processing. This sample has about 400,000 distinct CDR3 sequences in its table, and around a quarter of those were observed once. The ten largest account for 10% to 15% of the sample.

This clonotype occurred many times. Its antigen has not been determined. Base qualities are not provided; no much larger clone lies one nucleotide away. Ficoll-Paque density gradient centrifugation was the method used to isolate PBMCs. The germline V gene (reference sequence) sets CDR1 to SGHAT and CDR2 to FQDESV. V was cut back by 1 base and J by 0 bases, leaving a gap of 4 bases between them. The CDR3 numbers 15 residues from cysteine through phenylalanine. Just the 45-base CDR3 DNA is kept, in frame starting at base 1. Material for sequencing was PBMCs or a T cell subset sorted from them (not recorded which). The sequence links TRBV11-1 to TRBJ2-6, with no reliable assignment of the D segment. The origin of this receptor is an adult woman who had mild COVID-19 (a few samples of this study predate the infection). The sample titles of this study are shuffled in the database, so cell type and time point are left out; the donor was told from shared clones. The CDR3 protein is CASSLGLSGANVLTF. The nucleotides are TGTGCCAGCAGCTTAGGACTCTCTGGGGCCAACGTCCTGACTTTC.